Below, 25 T cell receptor beta chains from the same sample are listed, as sequenced in a study of T cells in localized non-small cell lung cancer. Libraries were prepared by immunoSEQ multiplex PCR; TCRdb keeps only in-frame clonotypes and omits some of them. Here the sample spans approximately 15,000 clones, around 89% being singletons. The sample in question was peripheral blood mononuclear cells, obtained before any cancer treatment. Receptors originate from a woman aged 40-69 years with stage III lung adenocarcinoma.

The gene calls are TRBV10-3 and TRBJ1-1; D is unclear. The CDR3 covers 12 residues. Germline CDR1 and CDR2: ENHRY and SYGVKD. Trimming took off 4 bases at V and 3 bases at J, with 6 bases between the two ends. The CDR3 region has the DNA TGTGCCATCAGTGGTGGGGACACTGAAGCTTTCTTT. It yields the protein CAISGGDTEAFF.

The chain recombines TRBV11-3 with TRBJ2-1; D possibly matches TRBD1 or TRBD2 (5 bases each). The CDR3 extends over 14 amino acids. Germline values: CDR1 SGHNT, CDR2 YENEEA. With 1 base removed from V and 8 bases from J, the gap between germline ends came to 12 bases. The CDR3 region is CASSLVWGSHEQFF. CDR3 nucleotide sequence: TGTGCCAGCAGCTTAGTGTGGGGGAGCCATGAGCAGTTCTTC.

The sample holds a few counts of this clone. The chain combines TRBV10-1 with TRBJ2-7; no clear D. The V gene lost 2 bases and the J gene lost 3 bases, with 8 bases spanning the gap. Germline V CDR1 and CDR2: WNHNN, SYGVQD (reference sequence). The CDR3 length is 13 residues. The CDR3 DNA is TGCGCCAGCAGTGAGGGTATAGTCTACGAGCAGTACTTC. Translated: CASSEGIVYEQYF.

The chain couples TRBV5-4 to TRBJ2-1; 8 positions match TRBD2. The ends lost 0 bases at V and 4 bases at J; junction bases unmatched: 6. The germline CDR1 and CDR2 sequences are SGHNT and YYREEE (reference sequence). The CDR3 has 16 amino acids. CDR3 amino acids: CASSLVLRGAYNEQFF. The CDR3 coding sequence is TGTGCCAGCAGCTTGGTGTTGCGGGGGGCGTACAATGAGCAGTTCTTC.

The V and J genes are TRBV7-6 and TRBJ2-2, with TRBD1 as a possible D gene (6 bases). Trimming took off 1 base at V and 4 bases at J, with 10 bases between the two ends. Per germline, CDR1 SGHVS and CDR2 FNYEAQ. This CDR3 region has 15 residues. CDR3 protein: CASSLEARGTGELFF. The CDR3 region has the DNA TGTGCCAGCAGCTTAGAGGCCAGGGGCACCGGGGAGCTGTTTTTT.

The CDR3 DNA reads as TGTGCCAGCAGCTCAGCGACAGCTAACTATGGCTACACCTTC. This codes for CASSSATANYGYTF. The gene calls are TRBV5-4 and TRBJ1-2; tentative D call: TRBD1 (5 bases). Germline CDR1 is SGHNT and CDR2 is YYREEE (reference sequence). Deletions cut 3 bases from V and 0 bases from J, with 9 bases between. This CDR3 has 14 amino acids. Looking up the rest from reference TRBV5-4 and TRBJ1-2 gives the full variable domain: ETGVTQSPTHLIKTRGQQVTLRCSSQSGHNTVSWYQQALGQGPQFIFQYYREEENGRGNFPPRFSGLQFPNYSSELNVNALELDDSALYLCASSSATANYGYTFGSGTRLTVV.

This clone was counted between two and nine times. This rearrangement joins TRBV4-2 to TRBJ1-1, with D perhaps matching TRBD1 (5 bases). Germline assignment: CDR1 LGHNA and CDR2 YNFKEQ. The CDR3 runs to 15 residues. V was trimmed by 1 base and J by 1 base, leaving 10 bases between them. This CDR3 reads CASSQGGTWNTEAFF. The CDR3 region has the DNA TGTGCCAGCAGCCAAGGCGGGACCTGGAACACTGAAGCTTTCTTT.

This clone is a singleton in its sample. The V and J genes are TRBV5-5 and TRBJ1-2; 7 bases fit TRBD1. This CDR3 is built from 16 residues. Germline V lookup: CDR1 SGHKS, CDR2 YYEKEE (reference sequence). Trimming at V came to 7 bases and at J to 4 bases, leaving 16 bases not matched to a gene. This CDR3 is CASRNPLYRGGYGYTF. The CDR3 region has the DNA TGTGCCAGCCGAAACCCTCTCTACAGGGGTGGCTATGGCTACACCTTC.

CDR3 region: CAWGPGGSNQPQHF. The CDR3 DNA is TGTGCCTGGGGCCCCGGGGGGAGCAATCAGCCCCAGCATTTT. The V and J genes are TRBV30 and TRBJ1-5, with D maybe TRBD1 (5 bases). Germline V gives CDR1 GTSNPN, CDR2 SVGIG (reference sequence). The germline V and J ends were trimmed by 5 bases and 1 base, with 12 bases remaining between them. There are 14 residues in the CDR3.

V and J are TRBV11-3 and TRBJ2-7; TRBD1 or TRBD2 may be the D gene (7 bases each). Trimming took 5 bases from V and 4 from J, leaving 21 bases between them. Germline V gene sequence: CDR1 SGHNT, CDR2 YENEEA. This CDR3 contains 16 residues. This chain's CDR3 is CASSPSFGRGGYEQYF. In nucleotides, the CDR3 is TGTGCCAGCAGCCCTAGCTTTGGCAGGGGGGGATACGAGCAGTACTTC.

As DNA, the CDR3 is TGTGCCAGTAGCTTACAGGGGGCGATTGAGCAGTTCTTC. Residues: CASSLQGAIEQFF. The chain links TRBV19 to TRBJ2-1; the match to TRBD1 covers 9 bases. This CDR3 contains 13 residues. Trimming took 6 bases from V and 9 from J; bases not matched to a gene: 6. CDR1 and CDR2 (germline): LNHDA, SQIVND (reference sequence).

The chain is built from TRBV5-4 and TRBJ2-7; 13 bases fit TRBD2. The germline V gene encodes CDR1 SGHNT and CDR2 YYREEE (reference sequence). The junction had 4 bases not matched to a gene; V was cut back by 4 bases and J by 3 bases. The CDR3 is made up of 15 amino acids. The CDR3 nucleotides read TGTGCCAGCAGCCTCGGGACTAGCGGGAACTACGAGCAGTACTTC. Translating gives CASSLGTSGNYEQYF.

The chain couples TRBV11-2 to TRBJ2-5; D remains unclear. V gave up 5 bases and J gave up 1 base, with 8 bases separating them. This CDR3 is 13 amino acids long. Germline-derived CDR1 and CDR2 are SGHAT and FQNNGV. The CDR3 bases are TGTGCCAGCAGCCCAACCGGCCAAGAGACCCAGTACTTC. It encodes CASSPTGQETQYF.

This chain joins TRBV30 and TRBJ1-5; D unclear. This CDR3 has 13 residues. V gave up 5 bases and J gave up 1 base, with 9 bases separating them. Germline V gene sequence: CDR1 GTSNPN, CDR2 SVGIG (reference sequence). CDR3 region: CAWSEDSNQPQHF. For the CDR3, the DNA is TGTGCCTGGTCCGAGGACAGCAATCAGCCCCAGCATTTT.

The CDR3 reads CASSVTNTEAFF. The CDR3 DNA sequence: TGTGCCAGCAGTGTCACGAACACTGAAGCTTTCTTT. The rearrangement joins TRBV6-1 to TRBJ1-1; D is unclear. Germline values: CDR1 MNHNS, CDR2 SASEGT. The CDR3 has 12 amino acids. The V end was cut by 4 bases, the J end by 1 base, with 4 bases between.

This clone occurred once. V usage is TRBV4-3 and J usage is TRBJ2-1; no definite D call. The CDR3 spans 13 residues. CDR1 and CDR2 (germline): LGHNA, YSLEER. V was shortened by 1 base and J by 9 bases, with 10 bases between the two germline ends. The CDR3, as DNA: TGCGCCAGCAGCCAAGGTAGTACAGCTGAGCAGTTCTTC. Translated: CASSQGSTAEQFF.

This chain joins TRBV6-5 and TRBJ1-1, with 7 nucleotides matching TRBD1. The CDR3 is 12 amino acids. Germline lookup yields CDR1 MNHEY and CDR2 SVGAGI. The CDR3 DNA sequence: TGTGGTTGCGGCAGGGGGGTGGCTGAAGCTTTCTTT. This translates into CGCGRGVAEAFF.

This chain links TRBV19 with TRBJ2-6; D is unclear. Germline CDR1 and CDR2: LNHDA and SQIVND (reference sequence). The CDR3 spans 13 residues. V was clipped by 4 bases and J by 2 bases, with 3 bases between them. The CDR3 loop is CASSKAGANVLTF. DNA of the CDR3: TGTGCCAGTAGTAAAGCTGGGGCCAACGTCCTGACTTTC.

The chain recombines TRBV19 with TRBJ2-1; no definite D call. This CDR3 is built from 15 residues. Trimming pared 3 bases from V and 0 bases from J, leaving 9 bases between. CDR1 and CDR2 (germline): LNHDA, SQIVND (reference sequence). CDR3 sequence (DNA): TGTGCCAGTAGTATGGTGGATTACTCCTACAATGAGCAGTTCTTC. This encodes CASSMVDYSYNEQFF.

The CDR3 DNA follows: TGTGCCAGCCAAAGTTTGGGAAAGCAGTTCTTC. Its protein product is CASQSLGKQFF. The V gene is TRBV28, the J gene TRBJ2-1; D remains unclear. The V end lost 8 bases, the J end lost 11 bases, and 13 bases lay between the germline ends. Looked up from germline, CDR1 is MDHEN and CDR2 is SYDVKM. The CDR3 runs to 11 residues.

This chain connects TRBV7-9 to TRBJ1-4; no clear D gene. Germline values: CDR1 SEHNR, CDR2 FQNEAQ (reference sequence). There are 15 residues in the CDR3. Trimming pared 4 bases from V and 7 bases from J, leaving 16 bases between. CDR3 nucleotides: TGTGCCAGCAGCTCATTTACCGGGGATACTGAAAAACTGTTTTTT. This sequence encodes CASSSFTGDTEKLFF.

The V gene is TRBV6-1, the J gene TRBJ2-1; D remains ambiguous. CDR1 is MNHNS, CDR2 SASEGT, per germline. The length of the CDR3 is 17 residues. V lost 4 bases and J lost 0, with 16 bases in between. As DNA, the CDR3 is TGTGCCAGCAGTGGTGGCGGAACCATCAGCTCCTACAATGAGCAGTTCTTC. Its translation is CASSGGGTISSYNEQFF.

This clone occurred a few times. The rearrangement links TRBV30 to TRBJ2-7, with a weak D call TRBD1 (6 bases). The CDR3 has 13 residues. V lost 2 bases and J lost 2, with 10 bases in between. From germline, CDR1 is GTSNPN and CDR2 SVGIG (reference sequence). For the CDR3, the DNA is TGTGCCTGGAGTCGTAGGGGGACCTACGAGCAGTACTTC. Its translation is CAWSRRGTYEQYF.

The chain combines TRBV2 with TRBJ2-1; 10 nucleotides match TRBD2. CDR1 SNHLY and CDR2 FYNNEI come from the germline V gene. With V trimmed by 4 bases and J by 3 bases, 6 bases remained unmatched. The CDR3 is 16 amino acids. CDR3 amino acids: CASSGRERGGYNEQFF. The CDR3 DNA follows: TGTGCCAGCAGTGGGAGAGAGCGGGGGGGCTACAATGAGCAGTTCTTC.

The chain is built from TRBV5-4 and TRBJ2-1, with D uncertain. This CDR3 has 12 residues. Deletions cut 1 base from V and 9 bases from J, with 8 bases between. Germline loops: CDR1 SGHNT, CDR2 YYREEE (reference sequence). CDR3 amino acids: CASSLNQGEQFF. For the CDR3, the DNA is TGTGCCAGCAGCTTGAATCAAGGTGAGCAGTTCTTC.